The count of the clone carrying this TCR beta chain is one. Antigen specificity is unknown. These data come from a study of CD8+ T cells in alopecia areata. Study background: Those patients who were treated received oral tofacitinib, which was given at 5 to 10 mg twice daily for moderate-to-severe alopecia areata. Study results and caveats: Although TCR sharing was seen in mice, sharing across patients was less clear, possibly for HLA-related reasons. Greater clonality was observed in lesional scalp samples, especially alopecia totalis/universalis, versus normal scalp. Scalp samples also yield sequences of resident alphabeta T cells from normal skin.

Sample treatment: oral pan-JAK inhibitor, 5-10 mg twice daily. Extracted RNA was reverse transcribed, and the resulting cDNA served as sequencing template. Profiling relied on immunoSEQ multiplex PCR, and the TCRdb table lists in-frame clones only, not all of them. This table has roughly 190,000 clones, about 60% appearing once. V lost 3 bases and J 5 bases, leaving 11 bases between the germline ends. Germline V gives CDR1 SGDLS, CDR2 YYNGEE. CDR3 length: 13 residues. The sample was CD4+ T cells sorted from blood, taken at week 4, from a patient treated with tofacitinib. The receptor was isolated from a human donor with alopecia areata. The chain couples TRBV9 to TRBJ2-5; tentatively, D is TRBD1 (5 bases). In DNA form, the CDR3 reads TGTGCCAGCAGCGCTACAGGCATGGAGACCCAGTACTTC. Encoded protein: CASSATGMETQYF.